This TCR beta chain was sequenced in a study of post-analysis software for immune sequencing data. Unique molecular identifiers were built into the TCR beta cDNA libraries. TCRdb used MiXCR to reprocess the PCR reads, holding one entry per CDR3 protein. The sample lists about 210,000 distinct CDR3 sequences, 25% to 35% occurring once. Whole-study findings and limits: Four or five TRBV segments, TRBV5-6, TRBV5-1 and TRBV20-1 among them, were found more frequent in patients than controls. Patients with multiple sclerosis recorded significantly lower normalized Chao1 diversity than controls, the study found.

Trimming took 1 base from V and 4 from J; bases not matched to a gene: 2. CDR3 length equals 14 residues. Per germline, CDR1 SGHVS and CDR2 FQNEAQ. For this clonotype: Its matching antigen is unknown.

The sequenced sample consisted of blood. The gene calls are TRBV7-8 and TRBJ2-5; 8 bases align to TRBD1. The receptor comes from a girl under 18 with multiple sclerosis. CDR3 protein: CASSLGQGAETQYF. CDR3 nucleotides: TGTGCCAGCAGCTTAGGGCAGGGGGCAGAGACCCAGTACTTC.